These 29 T cell receptor beta chains were all obtained from the same sample, sequenced in a study of identical twins. One entry per CDR3 protein results from TCRdb running MiXCR on the 5' RACE reads. The sample lists fewer than 900,000 distinct CDR3 sequences, 15% to 20% occurring once. These data also featured in a second study, about T cells expressing NK-cell markers.

The material sequenced was PBMCs. These receptors were collected from a young woman in good health.

The V call is TRBV7-8, the J call TRBJ1-5, with 7 bases lining up with TRBD1. Germline lookup yields CDR1 SGHVS and CDR2 FQNEAQ. Germline trimming cut 4 bases from V and 3 bases from J; bases unmatched to any gene: 6. CDR3 size: 15 residues. As DNA, the CDR3 is TGTGCCAGCAGCTCGATCGGGACAGTCAATCAGCCCCAGCATTTT. Translated, it gives CASSSIGTVNQPQHF.

The V call is TRBV12-3 or TRBV12-4, the J call TRBJ2-7; a weak D match, TRBD2 (6 bases). The CDR3 loop spans 13 amino acids. Between the trimmed V and J ends, which lost 6 bases and 6 bases, there was a span of 15 bases. CDR3 sequence reads: CASSETLAREQYF. The CDR3 bases are TGTGCCAGCAGCGAAACTCTAGCGCGCGAGCAGTACTTC.

This clonotype was seen many times. The V and J genes are TRBV27 and TRBJ2-4; D gene uncertain. The germline V gene has CDR1 MNHEY and CDR2 SMNVEV (reference sequence). V was shortened by 7 bases and J by 4 bases, with 5 bases between the two germline ends. This CDR3 spans 11 amino acids. The CDR3 nucleotides read TGTGCCAGCATGACTAAAAACATTCAGTACTTC. It translates to CASMTKNIQYF.

This clonotype was seen more than once but under ten times. The chain recombines TRBV5-5 with TRBJ2-7; a weak D match, TRBD1 (6 bases). CDR1 and CDR2 from the germline V gene are SGHKS and YYEKEE (reference sequence). V was cut by 2 bases and J by 3 bases, with 15 bases left in between. The CDR3 covers 15 residues. The CDR3 loop is CASSFATGLGYEQYF. In DNA form, the CDR3 reads TGTGCCAGCAGCTTTGCGACAGGCCTCGGCTACGAGCAGTACTTC.

The rearrangement links TRBV25-1 to TRBJ2-4; unclear D gene. Germline CDR1 MGHDK, CDR2 SYGVNS. The V end lost 3 bases, the J end lost 8 bases, and 14 bases lay between the germline ends. The CDR3 is 14 residues long. CDR3 sequence (DNA): TGTGCCAGCAGTGACCTCGGAGTAGGAGACATTCAGTACTTC. Protein sequence: CASSDLGVGDIQYF.

In its sample, this clonotype was seen a few times. This chain connects TRBV7-2 to TRBJ2-1, with 7 bases fitting TRBD2. The germline CDR1 and CDR2 sequences are SGHTA and FQGNSA. This CDR3 contains 16 residues. V dropped 2 bases and J dropped 4; count of bases not matched to a gene: 8. The CDR3 loop is CASSLRLAAIYNEQFF. CDR3 nucleotide sequence: TGTGCCAGCAGCTTACGTCTAGCGGCCATTTACAATGAGCAGTTCTTC. The whole variable domain, filled in from reference TRBV7-2 and TRBJ2-1, reads GAGVSQSPSNKVTEKGKDVELRCDPISGHTALYWYRQSLGQGLEFLIYFQGNSAPDKSGLPSDRFSAERTGGSVSTLTIQRTQQEDSAVYLCASSLRLAAIYNEQFFGPGTRLTVL.

In its sample, this clonotype was seen a few times. The chain uses TRBV20-1 and TRBJ2-3, with 8 bases fitting TRBD2. Germline CDR1 reads DFQATT; CDR2 reads SNEGSKA (reference sequence). The trim removed 6 bases at V and 3 bases at J, leaving 11 bases unmatched. CDR3 size: 15 residues. CDR3 residues: CSANRAGEVTDTQYF. CDR3 DNA: TGCAGTGCCAATCGAGCGGGAGAGGTGACAGATACGCAGTATTTT.

This clonotype has just a few counts. The V gene is TRBV20-1, the J gene TRBJ2-7; the match to TRBD2 covers 11 bases. J lost 3 bases, V lost 5 bases, and 6 bases had no gene match. The CDR3 length is 14 residues. The V gene's germline CDR1 is DFQATT and CDR2 SNEGSKA (reference sequence). The chain's CDR3 is CSAPPLAGGYEQYF. The DNA for the CDR3 is TGCAGTGCTCCCCCTCTAGCGGGGGGCTACGAGCAGTACTTC.

This clonotype was picked up a small number of times. The V and J genes are TRBV2 and TRBJ2-5; 7 nucleotides agree with TRBD2. This CDR3 contains 14 residues. Germline CDR1 and CDR2: SNHLY and FYNNEI. Unmatched junction bases numbered 8, after V lost 6 bases and J lost 4 bases. CDR3 amino acids: CASSRTSTGETQYF. CDR3 nucleotide sequence: TGTGCCAGCAGCAGGACTAGTACAGGAGAGACCCAGTACTTC.

This chain links TRBV29-1 with TRBJ1-1; TRBD1 aligns across 10 bases. Per germline, CDR1 SQVTM and CDR2 ANQGSEA. Trimming removed 7 bases from V and 5 bases from J; junction bases left unmatched: 10. This CDR3 spans 14 amino acids. For the CDR3, the DNA is TGCAGCGCCCACACGACAGGGGGCTATACTGAAGCTTTCTTT. It codes for CSAHTTGGYTEAFF.

The CDR3 spells CASSFKRRLHEQFF. The CDR3 coding sequence is TGTGCCAGCAGTTTCAAGCGTAGACTCCATGAGCAGTTCTTC. This chain connects TRBV6-5 to TRBJ2-1; D uncertain. The germline gives CDR1 MNHEY, CDR2 SVGAGI. This CDR3 has 14 residues. V lost 4 bases and J 8 bases, leaving 15 bases between the germline ends.

A few counts support this clonotype. The V gene is TRBV18, the J gene TRBJ1-2, with D maybe TRBD1 (5 bases). The ends were cut back, 4 bases at V and 5 bases at J, with 11 bases in the middle. The CDR3 has 13 residues. Germline assignment: CDR1 KGHSH and CDR2 LQKENI. The CDR3 loop reads CASSQGRLYGYTF. CDR3 nucleotide sequence: TGTGCCAGCTCACAGGGACGCTTATATGGCTACACCTTC.

The V gene is TRBV27, the J gene TRBJ2-7; 7 nucleotides agree with TRBD2. The CDR3 totals 13 residues. The V and J ends lost 7 bases and 6 bases, in that order; junction bases with no gene match: 9. CDR1 is MNHEY, CDR2 SMNVEV, per germline (reference sequence). The CDR3 here is CASKGAGWSEQYF. CDR3 DNA sequence: TGTGCCAGCAAGGGAGCGGGATGGTCCGAGCAGTACTTC.

The chain combines TRBV6-1 with TRBJ2-1, with D possibly TRBD2 on 6 matching bases. This CDR3 spans 15 amino acids. Germline V lookup: CDR1 MNHNS, CDR2 SASEGT. With 7 bases removed from V and 4 bases from J, the gap between germline ends came to 17 bases. The CDR3 region has the DNA TGTGCCAGCACCCTATTGGCGGGGCTATACAATGAGCAGTTCTTC. The encoded protein is CASTLLAGLYNEQFF.

This clonotype has just a few counts. The chain employs TRBV27 and TRBJ1-5; no clear D. The CDR3 runs to 14 residues. From germline, CDR1 is MNHEY and CDR2 SMNVEV (reference sequence). Trimming removed 2 bases at V and 3 bases at J, with 8 bases between. CDR3 coding DNA: TGTGCCAGCAGTTTAAGAGGACCCAATCAGCCCCAGCATTTT. Its protein product is CASSLRGPNQPQHF.

A few counts support this clonotype. This chain connects TRBV12-3 or TRBV12-4 to TRBJ2-3, with 7 bases aligning to TRBD2. Losses at the gene ends were 5 bases for V and 5 bases for J; bases not matched to a gene: 10. CDR3 size: 15 residues. CDR3 DNA sequence: TGTGCCAGCAGTGGGGGTTTGGGGGAGGGAGATACGCAGTATTTT. Translation gives CASSGGLGEGDTQYF.

This clonotype was found a few times. The chain uses TRBV12-3 or TRBV12-4 and TRBJ1-5; the D is unclear. Trimming left V 4 bases short and J 5 bases short, with 6 bases between. CDR3 length equals 12 residues. CDR3 region: CASSSEYQPQHF. CDR3 nucleotides: TGTGCCAGCAGTTCCGAATATCAGCCCCAGCATTTT.

The rearrangement uses TRBV5-1 and TRBJ2-7; D unclear. In germline, CDR1 is SGHRS, CDR2 YFSETQ. The CDR3 consists of 14 residues. V was shortened by 4 bases and J by 7 bases, with 18 bases between the two germline ends. CDR3 sequence reads: CASSPVPPTLEQYF. The DNA for the CDR3 is TGCGCCAGCAGCCCGGTCCCCCCTACGTTGGAGCAGTACTTC.

This clonotype has at least ten counts. V usage is TRBV12-3 or TRBV12-4 and J usage is TRBJ2-1; a weak D match, TRBD2 (6 bases). CDR3 length: 15 amino acids. The V end was cut by 7 bases, the J end by 4 bases, with 17 bases between. The DNA of the CDR3 is TGTGCCAGCACCCCGGGGGTCCGACGGTACAATGAGCAGTTCTTC. Translation: CASTPGVRRYNEQFF.

This chain connects TRBV6-5 to TRBJ2-3, with unresolved D. The CDR3 has 13 amino acids. V was trimmed by 0 bases and J by 4 bases, leaving 5 bases between them. Per germline, CDR1 MNHEY and CDR2 SVGAGI. Here the CDR3 reads CASSYSIPDTQYF. The CDR3 nucleotides read TGTGCCAGCAGTTACTCGATACCAGATACGCAGTATTTT.

The chain uses TRBV3-1 and TRBJ2-3; a possible D gene is TRBD2 (7 bases). The V end was cut by 4 bases, the J end by 1 base, with 18 bases between. This CDR3 region has 17 residues. The germline CDR1 and CDR2 sequences are LGHDT and YNNKEL (reference sequence). Here the CDR3 reads CASSPLGRGGGTDTQYF. In nucleotides, the CDR3 is TGTGCCAGCAGCCCCCTCGGTAGGGGGGGCGGCACAGATACGCAGTATTTT.

This clonotype was observed a few times. The rearrangement joins TRBV7-2 to TRBJ2-7; D is possibly TRBD2 (6 bases). V dropped 4 bases and J dropped 2 bases, with 15 bases sitting between them. The germline CDR1 and CDR2 sequences are SGHTA and FQGNSA. This CDR3 contains 15 residues. The CDR3: CASSSQRVFPYEQYF. Here the CDR3 DNA reads TGTGCCAGCAGCTCTCAGCGGGTATTTCCCTACGAGCAGTACTTC.

This clonotype was seen ten or more times. The chain carries TRBV4-1 and TRBJ2-5, with 7 positions matching TRBD2. Germline CDR1 and CDR2: MGHRA and YSYEKL. The ends lost 4 bases at V and 3 bases at J; junction bases unmatched: 5. This CDR3 is 14 amino acids long. The CDR3 spells CASSPQGLEETQYF. As DNA, the CDR3 is TGCGCCAGCAGCCCGCAAGGACTAGAAGAGACCCAGTACTTC.

This clonotype turned up a few times. The CDR3 nucleotides read TGTGCCACCAGCAGCGGTCAGGGGGAGGGGGATACGCAGTATTTT. Amino acids: CATSSGQGEGDTQYF. V is TRBV15 and J is TRBJ2-3; tentatively, D is TRBD1 or TRBD2 (7 bases each). The CDR3 runs 15 residues. Germline V gene sequence: CDR1 LNHNV, CDR2 YYDKDF (reference sequence). Trimming removed 3 bases from V and 6 bases from J, with 16 bases in between.

This clonotype has a count of ten or more. The chain recombines TRBV12-3 or TRBV12-4 with TRBJ2-1, with TRBD2 as a possible D gene (5 bases). The V and J ends lost 5 bases and 6 bases respectively, with 14 bases between them. The CDR3 has 14 residues. The DNA of the CDR3 is TGTGCCAGCAGTCCTCGGACGGGGTTCAATGAGCAGTTCTTC. This encodes CASSPRTGFNEQFF.

V usage is TRBV20-1 and J usage is TRBJ2-2; D call uncertain. Germline lookup yields CDR1 DFQATT and CDR2 SNEGSKA (reference sequence). This CDR3 spans 16 amino acids. V was trimmed by 0 bases and J by 6 bases, leaving 17 bases between them. CDR3 in DNA: TGCAGTGCTAGAGATAAGGGTCGACTTAGCTCCGGGGAGCTGTTTTTT. Translating it yields CSARDKGRLSSGELFF.

This sequence joins TRBV5-1 and TRBJ2-1; 9 bases align to TRBD2. The germline CDR1 and CDR2 sequences are SGHRS and YFSETQ. The ends lost 0 bases at V and 6 bases at J; junction bases unmatched: 4. The CDR3 extends over 15 amino acids. For the CDR3, the DNA is TGCGCCAGCAGCTTGGAAAGCGGGGGGATCAATGAGCAGTTCTTC. This encodes CASSLESGGINEQFF.

The chain recombines TRBV18 with TRBJ2-5, with D unresolved. The CDR3 consists of 14 residues. Between the trimmed V and J ends, which lost 2 bases and 5 bases, there was a span of 12 bases. Germline loops: CDR1 KGHSH, CDR2 LQKENI. This CDR3 is CASSPVEDGETQYF. For the CDR3, the DNA is TGTGCCAGCTCACCAGTCGAGGATGGGGAGACCCAGTACTTC.

This clonotype was detected many times. This chain joins TRBV12-3 or TRBV12-4 and TRBJ2-7; possible D gene TRBD1, 7 bases. Between the trimmed V and J ends, which lost 5 bases and 2 bases, there was a span of 19 bases. The CDR3 length is 16 residues. CDR3 DNA sequence: TGTGCCAGCAGTAGCAGGGGGGTCCATCAGACCTACGAGCAGTACTTC. Translating it yields CASSSRGVHQTYEQYF.